This T cell receptor (beta chain) stems from a study of cytomegalovirus exposure and HLA in healthy donors. Study details: Most genotyped donors, roughly 80% of 300 to 400, had Caucasian-associated genetic ancestry. Study conclusions and caveats: Association of fewer than 20,000 TCR beta sequences with HLA alleles was found at 0.05 false discovery rate in a later analysis.

Every donor was a healthy person donating bone marrow. Unmatched junction bases numbered 14, after V lost 4 bases and J lost 10 bases. The germline CDR1 and CDR2 sequences are SGDLS and YYNGEE. The CDR3 totals 16 residues. Of note for this clone: Antigen specificity is unknown.

Primers: 60 Vbeta forward and 13 Jbeta reverse. Clones were sequenced by immunoSEQ multiplex PCR, and TCRdb holds only the in-frame ones, with some missing. Of approximately 170,000 clones in the sample, approximately 82% are singletons; the top ten hold 4.9%. The origin of this receptor is a male donor in good health and CMV-seronegative. The chain employs TRBV9 and TRBJ2-1; TRBD2 matches at 10 bases. Sequenced: PBMCs. CDR3 sequence (DNA): TGTGCCAGCAGCCCATATTCCGGGACTAGCGATGGAGAGCAGTTCTTC. The encoded protein is CASSPYSGTSDGEQFF.